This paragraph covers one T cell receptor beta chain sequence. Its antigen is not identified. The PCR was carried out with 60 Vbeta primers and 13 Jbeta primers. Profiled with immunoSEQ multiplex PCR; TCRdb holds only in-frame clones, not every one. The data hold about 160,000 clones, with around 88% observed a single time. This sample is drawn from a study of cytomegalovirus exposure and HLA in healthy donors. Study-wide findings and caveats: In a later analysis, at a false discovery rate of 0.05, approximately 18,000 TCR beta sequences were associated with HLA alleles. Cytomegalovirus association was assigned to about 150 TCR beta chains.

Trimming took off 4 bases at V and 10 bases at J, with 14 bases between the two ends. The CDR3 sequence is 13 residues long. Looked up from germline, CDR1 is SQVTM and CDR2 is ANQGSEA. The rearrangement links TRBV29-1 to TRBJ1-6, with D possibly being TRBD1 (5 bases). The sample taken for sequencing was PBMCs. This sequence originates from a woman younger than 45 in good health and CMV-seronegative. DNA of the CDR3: TGCAGCGTTGCAACAGGTCCGGGCTCACCCCTCCACTTT. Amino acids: CSVATGPGSPLHF.